This is a list of T cell receptor beta chains from one sample in a study of cytomegalovirus exposure and HLA in healthy donors. Clones were read by immunoSEQ multiplex PCR, and TCRdb kept only the in-frame ones, dropping some. The data show about 110,000 clones, with more than 70% seen just once and 2% to 2.5% held by the top ten. The sequenced sample was PBMCs. All receptors come from a woman between 18 and 29 years old in good health and CMV-seronegative. Each CDR3 is given with its conserved first and last residue. The D gene is left open where the match is weak.

V gene	J gene	D gene	CDR3 DNA	CDR3 protein
TRBV30	TRBJ1-2	NA	TGTGCCTGGAGCCCTGGGACTTTCTATGGCTACACCTTC	CAWSPGTFYGYTF
TRBV30	TRBJ2-7	NA	TGTGCCTGGAGTCGCGACTTCTCCTACGAGCAGTACTTC	CAWSRDFSYEQYF
TRBV28	TRBJ2-7	NA	TGTGCCAGCAGTTCACCCGGGACATTCGCCTACGAGCAGTACTTC	CASSSPGTFAYEQYF
TRBV6-5	TRBJ2-5	NA	TGTGCCAGCAGTTACTTCCAGGGCGTTCCGGAGACCCAGTACTTC	CASSYFQGVPETQYF
TRBV5-6	TRBJ1-2	NA	TGTGCCAGCAGCGGGAAGACAGACGCGTCACCTTTTTCCTATGGCTACACCTTC	CASSGKTDASPFSYGYTF
TRBV30	TRBJ1-2	TRBD1	TGTGCCTGGACATGGGGACAGGGTGTTAACTATGGCTACACCTTC	CAWTWGQGVNYGYTF
TRBV27	TRBJ2-7	TRBD2	TGTGCCAGCAGTTCGTCTAGCGGGGAGCCCCTTAGGTACGAGCAGTACTTC	CASSSSSGEPLRYEQYF
TRBV6-6	TRBJ2-7	NA	TGTGCCAGCAGGCAGATCTACGAGCAGTACTTC	CASRQIYEQYF
TRBV28	TRBJ2-1	NA	TGTGCCAGCACTCCCCGGATAGCTCGGAGCTACAATGAGCAGTTCTTC	CASTPRIARSYNEQFF
TRBV14	TRBJ1-1	NA	TGTGCCAGCAGCCCACAAATGGACACTGAAGCTTTCTTT	CASSPQMDTEAFF
TRBV6-5	TRBJ1-1	TRBD1	TGTGCCAGCAGATTACATGGGACAGCTCTTGAAGCTTTCTTT	CASRLHGTALEAFF
TRBV27	TRBJ2-3	TRBD2	TGTGCCAGCAGTAAAAGCGGGAGCGGCACAGATACGCAGTATTTT	CASSKSGSGTDTQYF
TRBV7-9	TRBJ2-3	TRBD2	TGTGCCAGCAGCCCGGCGGGGGCAGATACGCAGTATTTT	CASSPAGADTQYF
TRBV28	TRBJ2-2	TRBD2	TGTGCCAGCATACGCGGGGGTAACACCGGGGAGCTGTTTTTT	CASIRGGNTGELFF
TRBV25-1	TRBJ2-7	NA	TGTGCCAGCAGTGATTACTTCTCTACCCTTAACTTC	CASSDYFSTLNF
TRBV2	TRBJ2-3	TRBD2	TGTGCCAGCAGTGAGGGCGGGAGGGTGGAAGATACGCAGTATTTT	CASSEGGRVEDTQYF
TRBV7-3	TRBJ2-1	NA	TGTGCCAGCAGCCAACAGGCCGAGCTAAGGGACAATGAGCAGTTCTTC	CASSQQAELRDNEQFF
TRBV7-3	TRBJ2-7	TRBD2	TGTGCCAGCAGCCTCGGACTAGCGGGAGACGAGCAGTACTTC	CASSLGLAGDEQYF
TRBV4-3	TRBJ2-7	NA	TGCGCCAGCAGCTTCCGGGCCTACGAGCAGTACTTC	CASSFRAYEQYF
TRBV29-1	TRBJ1-1	NA	TGCAGCGTGGGACTCATGTATACTGAAGCTTTCTTT	CSVGLMYTEAFF
TRBV9	TRBJ2-2	TRBD2	TGTGCCAGCAGCCCGCCTAGCGGGGGGGCCTTCGGGGAGCTGTTTTTT	CASSPPSGGAFGELFF
TRBV4-3	TRBJ2-1	TRBD2	TGCGCCAGCAGCCAAGAAGGACTAGCGGGAGATATTGATGAGCAGTTCTTC	CASSQEGLAGDIDEQFF
TRBV28	TRBJ2-7	TRBD1	TGTGCCAGCAGTTCCCTCCCGACAGGGAACTACGAGCAGTACTTC	CASSSLPTGNYEQYF
TRBV10-2	TRBJ2-1	NA	TGCGCCAGCAGTGTTAAGCTCTCGGTCGGCGGGCAGTTCTTC	CASSVKLSVGGQFF